This T cell receptor beta chain stems from a study of CD8 T cells in ankylosing spondylitis (dated by TCRdb to about 2017). About the study as a whole: T cell receptor beta repertoires were profiled in healthy donors and ankylosing spondylitis patients so that disease-linked TCR variants could be found. The full study cohort comprised about 24 ankylosing spondylitis patients and some 100 healthy donors. Peripheral blood samples were taken, and synovial fluid was additionally collected from ankylosing spondylitis patients.

The listed sequencing device is Illumina HiSeq 2500. Quantitative 5'-RACE with molecular barcodes was the method used to prepare the TCR beta libraries. The authors processed their data as follows. Disease-linked TCR variants were identified with a new computational method built on a probabilistic model of VDJ rearrangement. In-frame beta chains were kept once TCRdb had trimmed the public reads at Q25 with fastp and called clones with MiXCR. Each record represents a unique CDR3 protein, reported with the most common genes and DNA among its rows. The V and J calls come from TCRdb's annotation, not from the publication. This sample comprises about 160,000 distinct CDR3 sequences, more than 40% of them detected only once. Clones ranked in the top ten supply 15% of the sample. The V end loses 7 bases and the J end loses 1 base, and a stretch of 17 bases separates them. The CDR1 and CDR2 encoded by the germline V gene are MDHEN and SYDVKM. From the cysteine through the phenylalanine, the CDR3 covers 17 amino acids. Only CDR3 DNA is held: 51 bases, read in frame from base 1.

Study-wide findings and limitations: A TCR beta motif of about 8 highly homologous amino acid variants appeared characteristic of blood from ankylosing spondylitis patients. The disease-linked clones had a CD8+ phenotype and were found at relatively low frequencies in peripheral blood. Some motif variants had previously been reported in the synovial fluid and blood of reactive arthritis patients, which suggests shared mechanisms of disease initiation. According to the report, matched synovial fluid samples from ankylosing spondylitis patients were significantly enriched for the disease-linked clones.

This clonotype was detected only a few times. Its antigen target is currently unknown. There are no base qualities to consult, and no much larger clone falls within one base. For each ankylosing spondylitis patient, the synovial fluid sample was matched to a blood sample from that same patient. Rearrangement joined TRBV28 to TRBJ1-6, with the D gene uncertain. Input material: synovial fluid, either unsorted or a sorted T cell fraction (not recorded which). The receptor comes from a male donor with ankylosing spondylitis. The DNA sequence reads TGTGCCAGCACCGCGAGGGAGGTTTGGTCCTATAATTCACCCCTCCACTTT. Protein translation: CASTAREVWSYNSPLHF. Extended through the reference TRBV28 and TRBJ1-6 proteins, this CDR3 yields the full variable domain: DVKVTQSSRYLVKRTGEKVFLECVQDMDHENMFWYRQDPGLGLRLIYFSYDVKMKEKGDIPEGYSVSREKKERFSLILESASTNQTSMYLCASTAREVWSYNSPLHFGNGTRLTVT.